These 29 T cell receptor beta chains were sequenced from one sample in a study of beta chain features in type 1 diabetes. Broader study findings: Shorter TCRB CDR3s, moderately but significantly so, marked every one of the four CD4+ subsets in Type 1 diabetes patients.

The sequenced template was cDNA made from the entire isolated RNA. The method was immunoSEQ multiplex PCR; TCRdb's version includes in-frame clones alone and lacks a portion of them. The sample contains a few hundred thousand clones, 14% of which appear only once. No antigen has been assigned to these receptors. The specimen sequenced was naive CD4+ T cells from blood. These receptors all come from a man aged 30-40 years with type 1 diabetes.

This clone was counted only a few times. This chain links TRBV5-1 with TRBJ2-5, with D perhaps given as TRBD1 or TRBD2 (6 bases each). The V gene's germline CDR1 is SGHRS and CDR2 YFSETQ. The CDR3 is 14 residues long. Trimming took 4 bases from V and 5 from J, leaving 15 bases between them. The chain's CDR3 is CASSVGGGWETQYF. In nucleotides, the CDR3 is TGCGCCAGCAGCGTGGGGGGCGGCTGGGAGACCCAGTACTTC.

The sample holds one count of this clone. The V gene is TRBV9, the J gene TRBJ2-3, with 10 bases lining up with TRBD2. Germline lookup yields CDR1 SGDLS and CDR2 YYNGEE. CDR3 length: 14 residues. J gave up 2 bases and V 9 bases, and 6 bases lay outside the gene matches. This CDR3 is CATSLAGDTDTQYF. The CDR3, as DNA: TGTGCCACCAGTCTAGCGGGGGACACAGATACGCAGTATTTT. Full variable domain (outside the CDR3, taken from reference TRBV9 and TRBJ2-3): DSGVTQTPKHLITATGQRVTLRCSPRSGDLSVYWYQQSLDQGLQFLIQYYNGEERAKGNILERFSAQQFPDLHSELNLSSLELGDSALYFCATSLAGDTDTQYFGPGTRLTVL.

The rearrangement joins TRBV6-1 to TRBJ2-2; 8 bases are shared with TRBD2. Germline CDR1 reads MNHNS; CDR2 reads SASEGT. J gave up 2 bases and V 2 bases, and 4 bases lay outside the gene matches. The CDR3 length is 16 residues. The CDR3 coding sequence is TGTGCCAGCAGTGAACGGAGCGGGGGCAACACCGGGGAGCTGTTTTTT. It yields the protein CASSERSGGNTGELFF.

This clone was seen only a few times. The DNA for the CDR3 is TGCGCCAGCAGCCCTGACACGGGGAGCTACACCTTC. Protein product: CASSPDTGSYTF. The chain uses TRBV5-1 and TRBJ1-2; D is uncertain. The germline V gene has CDR1 SGHRS and CDR2 YFSETQ. Trimming took 4 bases from V and 9 from J, leaving 13 bases between them. CDR3 length: 12 residues.

The V and J genes are TRBV11-3 and TRBJ1-1, with D possibly being TRBD1 (6 bases). The CDR3 covers 13 residues. V was trimmed by 5 bases and J by 5 bases, leaving 12 bases between them. Germline loops: CDR1 SGHNT, CDR2 YENEEA. Here the CDR3 reads CASSRGGATEAFF. DNA of the CDR3: TGTGCCAGCAGCCGGGGGGGGGCGACTGAAGCTTTCTTT. Combining the CDR3 with reference TRBV11-3 and TRBJ1-1 gives the whole variable domain EAGVVQSPRYKIIEKKQPVAFWCNPISGHNTLYWYLQNLGQGPELLIRYENEEAVDDSQLPKDRFSAERLKGVDSTLKIQPAELGDSAVYLCASSRGGATEAFFGQGTRLTVV.

The chain joins TRBV5-1 to TRBJ2-1; 13 nucleotides line up with TRBD2. With V trimmed by 3 bases and J by 7 bases, 7 bases remained unmatched. The CDR3 totals 16 residues. Germline V gene data show CDR1 as SGHRS and CDR2 as YFSETQ. CDR3 sequence reads: CASSSKVTSGRNEQFF. CDR3 coding DNA: TGCGCCAGCAGCTCTAAAGTGACTAGCGGGAGGAATGAGCAGTTCTTC.

With regard to this clone: The sample carries other DNA sequences with the same CDR3. CDR3 in DNA: TGCAGCGTGGGCAGATTGAACACTGAAGCTTTCTTT. This translates into CSVGRLNTEAFF. The chain has TRBV29-1 and TRBJ1-1; D uncertain. Germline CDR1 and CDR2: SQVTM and ANQGSEA. With 6 bases removed from V and 0 bases from J, the gap between germline ends came to 8 bases. The CDR3 is 12 residues long.

In nucleotides, the CDR3 is TGCGCCAGCAGCCAAGCTCCCCTAGGGGCGAATGAGCAGTTCTTC. This gives the protein CASSQAPLGANEQFF. This chain links TRBV4-1 with TRBJ2-1, with D possibly TRBD1 on 5 matching bases. The CDR3 length is 15 residues. V shed 1 base and J shed 7 bases, with 14 bases lying between them. CDR1 and CDR2 (germline): MGHRA, YSYEKL.

This clone was recorded a few times. V and J are TRBV21-1 and TRBJ1-4; the DNA was not used to check the table's D call, TRBD1. TRBV21-1 constitutes a pseudogene. This CDR3 comprises 16 residues. CDR3 bases: TGTGCCAGCAGCAGTGGGGACAGCCCGGCGCGGGAAAAACTGTTTTTT. Translation: CASSSGDSPAREKLFF.

In this sample, this clone turned up a few times. The gene calls are TRBV25-1 and TRBJ2-2; no definite D call. This CDR3 is 15 amino acids long. V lost 3 bases to trimming and J lost 0 bases, with 8 bases between them. The V gene's germline CDR1 is MGHDK and CDR2 SYGVNS. The CDR3 region is CASSENQANTGELFF. CDR3 bases: TGTGCCAGCAGTGAGAACCAGGCGAACACCGGGGAGCTGTTTTTT. Drawing the rest from reference TRBV25-1 and TRBJ2-2, the complete variable domain is EADIYQTPRYLVIGTGKKITLECSQTMGHDKMYWYQQDPGMELHLIHYSYGVNSTEKGDLSSESTVSRIRTEHFPLTLESARPSHTSQYLCASSENQANTGELFFGEGSRLTVL.

The chain has TRBV7-8 and TRBJ2-3, with 10 nucleotides matching TRBD2. This CDR3 has 17 residues. Trimming at V came to 0 bases and at J to 1 base, leaving 4 bases not matched to a gene. Germline CDR1 SGHVS, CDR2 FQNEAQ. Written as DNA, the CDR3 is TGTGCCAGCAGCTTAGCGAGGACTAGCGGACGCACAGATACGCAGTATTTT. It codes for CASSLARTSGRTDTQYF.

This clone was counted between two and nine times. Other DNA sequences in this sample translate to the same CDR3. The V and J genes are TRBV5-1 and TRBJ1-1; D unresolved. This CDR3 contains 11 residues. Germline V gene sequence: CDR1 SGHRS, CDR2 YFSETQ. The V end lost 3 bases, the J end lost 3 bases, and 3 bases lay between the germline ends. CDR3 sequence reads: CASSSDTEAFF. The CDR3 DNA follows: TGCGCCAGCAGCTCGGACACTGAAGCTTTCTTT.

The gene calls are TRBV2 and TRBJ1-2, with a tentative D call TRBD1 (5 bases). Germline V lookup: CDR1 SNHLY, CDR2 FYNNEI. The V end lost 6 bases, the J end lost 7 bases, and 12 bases lay between the germline ends. This CDR3 has 12 residues. In DNA form, the CDR3 reads TGTGCCAGCAGCAGGGAAGTAGGTGGCTACACCTTC. This codes for CASSREVGGYTF.

In its sample, this clone was seen a few times. V usage is TRBV7-9 and J usage is TRBJ2-7; D gene uncertain. Deletions cut 3 bases from V and 2 bases from J, with 5 bases between. Germline CDR1 SEHNR, CDR2 FQNEAQ (reference sequence). The CDR3 loop spans 12 amino acids. The CDR3 DNA reads TGTGCCAGCAGCTTTAGTCCCTACGAGCAGTACTTC. Translation: CASSFSPYEQYF.

The CDR3 here is CASGSPAQGHEQFF. DNA of the CDR3: TGTGCTAGTGGTTCCCCTGCCCAGGGTCATGAGCAGTTCTTC. The V call is TRBV12-5, the J call TRBJ2-1; possibly TRBD1 for D (5 bases). CDR1 is LGHNT, CDR2 FRNRAP, per germline. CDR3 size: 14 residues. V dropped 4 bases and J dropped 8 bases, with 15 bases sitting between them.

The rearrangement links TRBV28 to TRBJ1-1, with 7 nucleotides matching TRBD1. Germline V gene sequence: CDR1 MDHEN, CDR2 SYDVKM. V lost 5 bases and J lost 1; bases outside the gene matches: 4. This CDR3 contains 14 residues. The CDR3 nucleotides read TGTGCCAGCAGTCCGGGACAGCCGAACACTGAAGCTTTCTTT. Its translation: CASSPGQPNTEAFF.

This clone was observed at least ten times. The chain couples TRBV7-9 to TRBJ2-1; D perhaps matches TRBD1 (5 bases). The length of the CDR3 is 12 residues. CDR1 is SEHNR, CDR2 FQNEAQ, per germline (reference sequence). V shed 5 bases and J shed 5 bases, with 7 bases lying between them. CDR3 DNA sequence: TGTGCCAGCAGCCTACAGGACAATGAGCAGTTCTTC. This translates into CASSLQDNEQFF.

This clone occurred a few times. The chain combines TRBV6-6 with TRBJ2-5, with 8 bases matching TRBD2. The CDR3 is 15 residues long. Trimming removed 7 bases from V and 2 bases from J; junction bases left unmatched: 9. Germline V gene lookup returns CDR1 MNHNY and CDR2 SVGAGI (reference sequence). CDR3 coding DNA: TGTGCCAGCACCAAGGCGGGAGGACGGCAAGAGACCCAGTACTTC. Translating gives CASTKAGGRQETQYF.

The chain has TRBV20-1 and TRBJ1-6; a weak D match, TRBD1 (6 bases). Per germline, CDR1 DFQATT and CDR2 SNEGSKA (reference sequence). The CDR3 contains 11 residues. The V end was cut by 7 bases, the J end by 8 bases, with 9 bases between. The CDR3 reads CSVRQDSPLHF. The CDR3 DNA sequence: TGCAGTGTCAGACAGGATTCACCCCTCCACTTT.

The chain uses TRBV2 and TRBJ1-1, with 9 positions matching TRBD1. The V and J ends lost 7 bases and 0 bases, in that order; junction bases with no gene match: 3. The germline gives CDR1 SNHLY, CDR2 FYNNEI. The CDR3 consists of 14 residues. CDR3 nucleotides: TGTGCCAGCATTAACAGGGGGCTGAACACTGAAGCTTTCTTT. This translates into CASINRGLNTEAFF.

This chain joins TRBV5-4 and TRBJ2-3, with 8 positions matching TRBD1. Germline values: CDR1 SGHNT, CDR2 YYREEE (reference sequence). This CDR3 contains 15 residues. The trim removed 2 bases at V and 4 bases at J, leaving 6 bases unmatched. This CDR3 reads CASSFPDREADTQYF. The CDR3 DNA reads as TGTGCCAGCAGCTTTCCGGACAGGGAAGCAGATACGCAGTATTTT.

The V gene is TRBV6-6, the J gene TRBJ1-5; TRBD1 agrees at 9 bases. The CDR3 is made up of 14 amino acids. Germline CDR1 reads MNHNY; CDR2 reads SVGAGI (reference sequence). The ends lost 6 bases at V and 7 bases at J; junction bases unmatched: 7. Here the CDR3 reads CASRPGQGGQPQHF. The DNA of the CDR3 is TGTGCCAGCAGGCCGGGACAGGGCGGCCAGCCCCAGCATTTT.

The rearrangement links TRBV5-4 to TRBJ2-5; weak D call: TRBD2 (7 bases). Trimming removed 4 bases at V and 5 bases at J, with 21 bases between. The CDR3 runs 16 residues. Per the germline V gene, CDR1 is SGHNT and CDR2 is YYREEE (reference sequence). DNA of the CDR3: TGTGCCAGCAGCCCGGCGGGGGCGCGGGTAGGGGAGACCCAGTACTTC. Its protein product is CASSPAGARVGETQYF.

This clone was seen a handful of times. At the DNA level, this CDR3 is encoded by other sequences in the same sample as well. V usage is TRBV30 and J usage is TRBJ1-3, with D perhaps matching TRBD1 (5 bases). The germline V and J ends were trimmed by 0 bases and 1 base, with 10 bases remaining between them. The CDR3 contains 15 residues. Looked up from germline, CDR1 is GTSNPN and CDR2 is SVGIG (reference sequence). The CDR3 loop reads CAWSVRRGSGNTIYF. The DNA for the CDR3 is TGTGCCTGGAGTGTACGTAGGGGATCTGGAAACACCATATATTTT. The full variable domain, rest sourced from reference TRBV30 and TRBJ1-3, is SQTIHQWPATLVQPVGSPLSLECTVEGTSNPNLYWYRQAAGRGLQLLFYSVGIGQISSEVPQNLSASRPQDRQFILSSKKLLLSDSGFYLCAWSVRRGSGNTIYFGEGSWLTVV.

This clone has just a few counts. This chain uses TRBV5-4 with TRBJ2-1; 8 bases agree with TRBD2. V gave up 1 base and J gave up 6 bases; unmatched junction bases: 3. This CDR3 is built from 14 residues. CDR1 and CDR2 (germline): SGHNT, YYREEE (reference sequence). The CDR3 DNA follows: TGTGCCAGCAGCTTGAGCGGGAGACCCAATGAGCAGTTCTTC. Its protein product is CASSLSGRPNEQFF.

This clone was detected a few times. This chain links TRBV7-2 with TRBJ1-1; perhaps TRBD1 as D (6 bases). CDR1 and CDR2 from the germline V gene are SGHTA and FQGNSA. The CDR3 length is 13 residues. The ends were cut back, 5 bases at V and 4 bases at J, with 11 bases in the middle. CDR3 amino acids: CASSVQGFTEAFF. In DNA, the CDR3 is TGTGCCAGCAGCGTACAGGGTTTCACTGAAGCTTTCTTT.

This clone was detected a few times. The rearrangement links TRBV27 to TRBJ1-2, with D possibly TRBD1 on 6 matching bases. V lost 6 bases and J lost 4, with 15 bases in between. Looked up from germline, CDR1 is MNHEY and CDR2 is SMNVEV (reference sequence). The CDR3 covers 14 residues. The CDR3 sequence is CASSPGQFSYGYTF. CDR3 nucleotide sequence: TGTGCCAGCAGCCCCGGACAGTTTTCCTATGGCTACACCTTC.

The chain recombines TRBV7-9 with TRBJ2-7; D is possibly TRBD2 (6 bases). Germline assignment: CDR1 SEHNR and CDR2 FQNEAQ (reference sequence). Trimming removed 4 bases at V and 5 bases at J, with 18 bases between. The CDR3 runs 15 residues. The CDR3 is CASSSAPGGKDEQYF. The CDR3 DNA sequence: TGTGCCAGCAGCTCCGCCCCCGGGGGTAAGGACGAGCAGTACTTC.

The V gene is TRBV5-1, the J gene TRBJ2-3; 7 positions match TRBD1. Trimming at V came to 0 bases and at J to 2 bases, leaving 3 bases not matched to a gene. The CDR3 length is 15 residues. Germline values: CDR1 SGHRS, CDR2 YFSETQ. The CDR3 sequence is CASSLGQGHTDTQYF. CDR3 nucleotide sequence: TGCGCCAGCAGCTTGGGACAGGGACACACAGATACGCAGTATTTT.